This is a list of T cell receptor beta chains from one sample in a study of identical twins. A single record per CDR3 protein comes from TCRdb applying MiXCR to the 5' RACE reads. This table holds 450,000 to 600,000 distinct CDR3 sequences, around 24% found once. These same records also appear under a second study, on yellow fever vaccine responses in identical twins.

Sequenced material: CD4+ T cells sorted from blood. These receptors were collected from a woman between 18 and 30 years old in good health. Both conserved end residues are part of each CDR3. Fields, in order: J gene, V gene, CDR3 protein.

J: TRBJ2-5
V: TRBV12-3/TRBV12-4
CDR3: CASSFVRSDQETQYF

J: TRBJ2-2
V: TRBV20-1
CDR3: CSARTLAGGGAGELFF

J: TRBJ2-2
V: TRBV6-1
CDR3: CASSRTANTGELFF

J: TRBJ2-3
V: TRBV5-1
CDR3: CASSPQTSGTDTQYF

J: TRBJ1-2
V: TRBV12-3/TRBV12-4
CDR3: CASSDRETNYGYTF

J: TRBJ2-3
V: TRBV5-1
CDR3: CASSLLSGGRTDTQYF

J: TRBJ2-3
V: TRBV29-1
CDR3: CSGAGTRSSTDTQYF

J: TRBJ2-1
V: TRBV10-3
CDR3: CAISESMGQGAWEQFF

J: TRBJ2-3
V: TRBV7-8
CDR3: CASDTLVRGTDTQYF

J: TRBJ1-1
V: TRBV3-1
CDR3: CASSQGWMNTEAFF

J: TRBJ2-7
V: TRBV29-1
CDR3: CSVGTSGVYEQYF

J: TRBJ2-7
V: TRBV7-9
CDR3: CASSSYGAEHSYEQYF

J: TRBJ1-1
V: TRBV2
CDR3: CASSAGTGGYAEAFF

J: TRBJ2-5
V: TRBV29-1
CDR3: CSVEERGRETQYF

J: TRBJ2-3
V: TRBV20-1
CDR3: CSAHPWGKRTDTQYF

J: TRBJ2-1
V: TRBV20-1
CDR3: CSATEPGLAGGSSYNEQFF

J: TRBJ1-1
V: TRBV20-1
CDR3: CSAFRDRGWRNTEAFF

J: TRBJ2-2
V: TRBV5-1
CDR3: CASTSSTSQTGELFF

J: TRBJ2-1
V: TRBV12-3/TRBV12-4
CDR3: CASSLLAAPGPYNEQFF

J: TRBJ2-2
V: TRBV20-1
CDR3: CSARDMNTGELFF

J: TRBJ2-3
V: TRBV7-2
CDR3: CASSLGSDRDTQYF

J: TRBJ2-5
V: TRBV12-3/TRBV12-4
CDR3: CASTQGGGGGKTQYF

J: TRBJ2-1
V: TRBV5-1
CDR3: CASSRRDSGSYEQFF

J: TRBJ2-1
V: TRBV12-3/TRBV12-4
CDR3: CASINGQSSYNEQFF

J: TRBJ2-5
V: TRBV18
CDR3: CASSPGPASRETQYF

J: TRBJ2-6
V: TRBV7-8
CDR3: CASRETSGGAGANVLTF

J: TRBJ2-1
V: TRBV7-2
CDR3: CASRGTGGYNEQFF

J: TRBJ1-3
V: TRBV25-1
CDR3: CASGLSSGNTIYF

J: TRBJ2-1
V: TRBV5-1
CDR3: CASTPMASSQNEQFF

J: TRBJ2-2
V: TRBV14
CDR3: CASSQAGSGELFF

J: TRBJ2-1
V: TRBV20-1
CDR3: CSAPGLAGGRYNEQFF

J: TRBJ2-4
V: TRBV19
CDR3: CASSIPGIAKNIQYF

J: TRBJ2-1
V: TRBV3-1
CDR3: CASTQGLADYNEQFF

J: TRBJ1-1
V: TRBV6-5
CDR3: CASSYNSPNTEAFF

J: TRBJ2-1
V: TRBV5-5
CDR3: CASTGTSGKQFF

J: TRBJ1-1
V: TRBV3-1
CDR3: CASRFRDKDTEAFF